The entry below gives a single TCR beta chain sequence along with its context. Its target antigen remains unknown. Per-base qualities were not stored, and no clone one base away is much larger. These data originate in a study of blood T cell repertoires in COVID-19 (TCRdb year 2020). For the wider study: Samples from collaborators originated in the United States, Italy and Spain and spanned both the acute and convalescent phases of COVID-19. The material from the prospective study consisted of cDNA or gDNA derived from T cells, B-cell-depleted T cells, or PBMCs. Deeply sampled blood TCRbeta repertoires from subjects exposed to, actively infected with, or recovered from COVID-19 were included in the dataset. The repertoires were made available in a free public database intended to serve as a resource for research on the immune response to SARS-CoV-2. The samples were drawn from the first 160 participants of the ongoing ImmuneRACE study and from 1,254 subjects provided by 6 global collaborators. A de-identified subject ID, COVID-19 status, age in years and sex were almost always included in the sample metadata. Where available, HLA class I and class II types were obtained from metadata supplied by the sample provider rather than from assay-based typing. What the research found in general, with its limitations: How much clinical and demographic metadata was included differed by source and by participant, and the metadata was provided uncurated.

The collaborating institutions used their own protocols to collect whole blood in K2EDTA tubes. For TCRbeta analysis, collaborators shipped samples in one of three forms: frozen whole blood, isolated PBMCs, or DNA extracted from either of those sample types. TCRbeta CDR3 regions were amplified from genomic DNA using the immunoSEQ Assay, a bias-controlled multiplex PCR. The paper's processing steps were these. Nucleated cell counts per sample were estimated from amplification of reference gene primers within the assay. Sequence reads were collapsed and filtered to measure the absolute abundance of every unique TCRbeta CDR3 rearrangement. For each sample, productive Simpson clonality was calculated as the square root of Simpson's diversity index across productive rearrangements. TCRdb carries this immuneACCESS record with in-frame sequences only. Its versions omit some clonotypes, under half of them owing to an unresolved V gene in the studies checked, with the rest unexplained. The D gene and trimming were derived from the DNA, and the V and J assignments and clone size from that table. This sample is represented by about 250,000 clones; nearly 90% of them were singletons. 3% to 3.5% of the sample goes to the ten largest clones.

Looking up the germline V gene yields CDR1 MNHEY and CDR2 SVGAGI. From the cysteine up to the phenylalanine, the CDR3 has a length of 14 residues. The DNA shown is the 42-base CDR3, in frame from base 1. V loses 7 bases of germline sequence and J loses 3 bases, and the interval between the two ends is 16 bases. The chain employs TRBV6-5 and TRBJ2-7, with the D gene uncertain. The sequence derives from a man in his late teens or twenties with active or convalescent COVID-19. Material: peripheral blood. The DNA sequence is TGTGCCAGCACACGACTGGGTTCTCTCTACGAGCAGTACTTC. The translation is CASTRLGSLYEQYF.